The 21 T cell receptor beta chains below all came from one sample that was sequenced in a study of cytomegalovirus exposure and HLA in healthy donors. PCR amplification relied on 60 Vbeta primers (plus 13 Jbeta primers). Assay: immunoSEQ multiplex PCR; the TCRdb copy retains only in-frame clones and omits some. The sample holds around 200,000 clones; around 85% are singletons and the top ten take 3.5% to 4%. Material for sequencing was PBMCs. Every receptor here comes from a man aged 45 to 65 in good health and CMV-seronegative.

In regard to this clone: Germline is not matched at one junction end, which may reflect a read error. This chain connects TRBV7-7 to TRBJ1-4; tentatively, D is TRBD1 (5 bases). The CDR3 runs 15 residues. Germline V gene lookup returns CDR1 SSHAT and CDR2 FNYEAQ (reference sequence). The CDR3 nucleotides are TGTGCTAGCAGCTGGGGGGGACCTAGGGATGAAAAACTGTTTTTT. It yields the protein CASSWGGPRDEKLFF.

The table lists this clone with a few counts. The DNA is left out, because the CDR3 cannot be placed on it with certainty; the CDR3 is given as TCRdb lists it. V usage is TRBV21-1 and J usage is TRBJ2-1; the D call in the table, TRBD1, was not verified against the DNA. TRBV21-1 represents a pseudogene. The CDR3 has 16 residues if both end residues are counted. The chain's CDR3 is CASSVVGTGSYNEQFF.

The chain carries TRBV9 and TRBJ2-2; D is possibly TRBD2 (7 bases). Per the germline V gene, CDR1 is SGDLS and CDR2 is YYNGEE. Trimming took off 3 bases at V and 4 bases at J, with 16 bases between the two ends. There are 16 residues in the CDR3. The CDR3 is CASSARGRGSTGELFF. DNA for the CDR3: TGTGCCAGCAGCGCGAGGGGGAGGGGCAGCACCGGGGAGCTGTTTTTT.

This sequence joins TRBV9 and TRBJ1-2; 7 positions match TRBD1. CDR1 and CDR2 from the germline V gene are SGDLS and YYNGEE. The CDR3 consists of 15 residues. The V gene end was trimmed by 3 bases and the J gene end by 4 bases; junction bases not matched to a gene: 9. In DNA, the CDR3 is TGTGCCAGCAGCGCCCTCGGGACAGCCTTCTATGGCTACACCTTC. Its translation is CASSALGTAFYGYTF.

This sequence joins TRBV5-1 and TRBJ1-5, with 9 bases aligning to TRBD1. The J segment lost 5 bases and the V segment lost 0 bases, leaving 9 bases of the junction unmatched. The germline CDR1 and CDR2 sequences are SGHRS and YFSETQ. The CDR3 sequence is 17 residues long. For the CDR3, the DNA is TGCGCCAGCAGCTTGGCCCAGCGGGACAGGGTCCATCAGCCCCAGCATTTT. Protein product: CASSLAQRDRVHQPQHF.

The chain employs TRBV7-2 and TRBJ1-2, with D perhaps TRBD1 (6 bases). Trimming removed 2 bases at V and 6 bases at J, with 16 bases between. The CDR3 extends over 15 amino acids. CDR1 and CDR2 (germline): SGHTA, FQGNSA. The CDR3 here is CASSLLRTETHGYTF. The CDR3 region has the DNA TGTGCCAGCAGCTTACTCCGGACAGAAACCCATGGCTACACCTTC.

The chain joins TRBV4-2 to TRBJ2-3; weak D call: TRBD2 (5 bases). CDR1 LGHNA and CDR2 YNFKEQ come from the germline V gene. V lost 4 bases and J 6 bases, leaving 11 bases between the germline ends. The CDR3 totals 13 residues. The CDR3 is CASSLMRGDTQYF. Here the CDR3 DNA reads TGTGCCAGCAGCCTAATGCGCGGGGATACGCAGTATTTT.

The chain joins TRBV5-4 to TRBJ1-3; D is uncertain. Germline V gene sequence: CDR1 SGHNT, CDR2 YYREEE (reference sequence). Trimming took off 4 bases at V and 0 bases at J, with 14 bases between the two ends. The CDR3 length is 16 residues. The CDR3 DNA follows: TGTGCCAGCAGCCGTCTTGACTCCGGCTCTGGAAACACCATATATTTT. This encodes CASSRLDSGSGNTIYF.

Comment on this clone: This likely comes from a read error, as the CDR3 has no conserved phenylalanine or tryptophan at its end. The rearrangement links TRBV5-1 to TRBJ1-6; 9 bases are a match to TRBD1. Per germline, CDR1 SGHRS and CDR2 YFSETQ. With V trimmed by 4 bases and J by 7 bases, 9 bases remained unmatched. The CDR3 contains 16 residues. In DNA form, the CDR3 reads TGCGCCAGCAGCGTTACAGGGGGCGCACCCAATTCACCCCTCCACCTT. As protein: CASSVTGGAPNSPLHL.

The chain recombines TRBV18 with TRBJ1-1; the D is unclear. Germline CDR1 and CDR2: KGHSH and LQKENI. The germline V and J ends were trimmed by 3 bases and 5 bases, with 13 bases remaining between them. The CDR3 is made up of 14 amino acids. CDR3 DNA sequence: TGTGCCAGCTCACCTCAGGCGATTAGAACTGAAGCTTTCTTT. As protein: CASSPQAIRTEAFF.

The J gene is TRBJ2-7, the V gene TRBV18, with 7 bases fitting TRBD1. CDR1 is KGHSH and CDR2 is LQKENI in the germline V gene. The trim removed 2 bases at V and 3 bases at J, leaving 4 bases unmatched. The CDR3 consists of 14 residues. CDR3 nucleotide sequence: TGTGCCAGCTCACCATCAGGGGGACACTACGAGCAGTACTTC. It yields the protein CASSPSGGHYEQYF.

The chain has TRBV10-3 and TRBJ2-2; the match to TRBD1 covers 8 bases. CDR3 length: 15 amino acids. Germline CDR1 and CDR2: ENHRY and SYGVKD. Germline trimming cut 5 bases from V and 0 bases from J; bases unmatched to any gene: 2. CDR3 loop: CAISQGQANTGELFF. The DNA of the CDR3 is TGTGCCATCAGTCAGGGACAGGCGAACACCGGGGAGCTGTTTTTT.

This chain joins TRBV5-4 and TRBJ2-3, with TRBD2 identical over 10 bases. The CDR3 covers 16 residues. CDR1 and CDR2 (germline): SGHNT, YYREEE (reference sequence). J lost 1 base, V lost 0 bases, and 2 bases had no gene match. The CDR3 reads CASSLVLAGRTDTQYF. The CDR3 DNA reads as TGTGCCAGCAGCTTGGTACTAGCGGGGCGCACAGATACGCAGTATTTT.

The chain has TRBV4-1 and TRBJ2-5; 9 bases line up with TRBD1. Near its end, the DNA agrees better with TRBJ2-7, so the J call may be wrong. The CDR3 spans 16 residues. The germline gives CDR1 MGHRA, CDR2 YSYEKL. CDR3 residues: CASSQGIGTGRNEQYF. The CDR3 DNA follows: TGCGCCAGCAGCCAAGGGATCGGGACAGGGAGGAACGAGCAGTACTTC.

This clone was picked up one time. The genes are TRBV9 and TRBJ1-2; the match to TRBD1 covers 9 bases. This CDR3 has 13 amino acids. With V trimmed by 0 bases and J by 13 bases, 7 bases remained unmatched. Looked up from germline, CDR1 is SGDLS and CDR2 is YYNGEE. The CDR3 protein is CASSVEERGQGTF. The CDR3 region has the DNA TGTGCCAGCAGCGTAGAGGAGAGGGGACAGGGCACCTTC.

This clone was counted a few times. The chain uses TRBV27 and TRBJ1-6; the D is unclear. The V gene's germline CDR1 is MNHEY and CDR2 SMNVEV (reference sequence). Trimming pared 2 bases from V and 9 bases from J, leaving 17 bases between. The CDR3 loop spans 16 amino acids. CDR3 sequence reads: CASSLNQGGIVSPLHF. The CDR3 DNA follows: TGTGCCAGCAGTTTAAACCAAGGAGGGATCGTTTCACCCCTCCACTTT.

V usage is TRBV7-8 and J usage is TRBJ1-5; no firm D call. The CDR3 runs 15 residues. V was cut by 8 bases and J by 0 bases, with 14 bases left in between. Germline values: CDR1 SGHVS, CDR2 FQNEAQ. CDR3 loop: CASSMGAYSNQPQHF. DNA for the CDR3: TGTGCCAGCTCCATGGGAGCATATAGCAATCAGCCCCAGCATTTT.

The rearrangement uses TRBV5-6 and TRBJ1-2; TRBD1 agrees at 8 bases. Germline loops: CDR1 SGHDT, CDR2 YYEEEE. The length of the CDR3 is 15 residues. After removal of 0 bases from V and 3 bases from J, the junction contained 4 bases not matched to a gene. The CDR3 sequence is CASSLEAGGDYGYTF. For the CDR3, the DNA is TGTGCCAGCAGCTTGGAGGCAGGGGGCGACTATGGCTACACCTTC.

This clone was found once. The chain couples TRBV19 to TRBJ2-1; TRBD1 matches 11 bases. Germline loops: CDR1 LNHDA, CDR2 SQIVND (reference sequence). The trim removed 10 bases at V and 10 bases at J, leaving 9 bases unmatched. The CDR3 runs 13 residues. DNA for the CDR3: TGTGCCACTTCCCGGACAGGGGGCCGGGAGCAGTTCTTC. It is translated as CATSRTGGREQFF. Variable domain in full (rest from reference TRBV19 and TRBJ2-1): DGGITQSPKYLFRKEGQNVTLSCEQNLNHDAMYWYRQDPGQGLRLIYYSQIVNDFQKGDIAEGYSVSREKKESFPLTVTSAQKNPTAFYLCATSRTGGREQFFGPGTRLTVL.

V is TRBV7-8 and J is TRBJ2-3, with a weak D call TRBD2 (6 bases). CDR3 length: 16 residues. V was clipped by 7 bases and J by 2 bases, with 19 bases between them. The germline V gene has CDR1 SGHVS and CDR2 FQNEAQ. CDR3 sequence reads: CASTPRDRGLTDTQYF. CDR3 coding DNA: TGTGCCAGCACCCCTCGTGACCGGGGACTCACAGATACGCAGTATTTT.

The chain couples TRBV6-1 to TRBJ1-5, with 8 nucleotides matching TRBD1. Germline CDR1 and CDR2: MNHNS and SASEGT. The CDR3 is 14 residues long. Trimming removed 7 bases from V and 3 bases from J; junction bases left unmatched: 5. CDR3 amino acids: CASISQGANQPQHF. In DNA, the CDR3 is TGTGCCAGCATTAGCCAGGGGGCCAATCAGCCCCAGCATTTT.